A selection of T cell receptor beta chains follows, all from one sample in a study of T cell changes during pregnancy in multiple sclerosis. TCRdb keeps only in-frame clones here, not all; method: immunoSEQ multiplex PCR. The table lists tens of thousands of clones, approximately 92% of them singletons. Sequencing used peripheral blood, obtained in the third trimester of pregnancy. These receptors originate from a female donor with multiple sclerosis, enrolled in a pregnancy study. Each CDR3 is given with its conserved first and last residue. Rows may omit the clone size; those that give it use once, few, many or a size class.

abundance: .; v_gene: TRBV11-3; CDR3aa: CASSPGQNNEQFF
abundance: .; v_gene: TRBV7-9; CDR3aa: CASSRGIPATEQYF
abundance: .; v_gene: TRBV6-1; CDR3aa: CASRGRGTNYGYTF
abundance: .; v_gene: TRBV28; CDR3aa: CASSTTRDRAHEQYF
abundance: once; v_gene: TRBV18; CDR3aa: CASSPSGDSYEQYF
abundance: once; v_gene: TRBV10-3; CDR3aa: CAISVENNEQFF
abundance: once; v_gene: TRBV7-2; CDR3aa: CASSLGSDGTVNSPLHF
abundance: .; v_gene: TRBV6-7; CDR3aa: CASSPLGGPGAFF
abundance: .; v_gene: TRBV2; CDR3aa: CASSETGQGGGQETQYF
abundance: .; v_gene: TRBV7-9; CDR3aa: CASSLAGDQETQYF
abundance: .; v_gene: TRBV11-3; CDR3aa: CASSPGGSGANVLTF
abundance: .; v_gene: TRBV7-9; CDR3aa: CASSLSPGGYEQYF
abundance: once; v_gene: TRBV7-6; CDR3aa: CASSYGLYTYNEQFF
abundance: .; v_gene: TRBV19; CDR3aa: CASSMVQEGMNTEAFF
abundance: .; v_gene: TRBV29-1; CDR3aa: CSGWDSEGYGYTF
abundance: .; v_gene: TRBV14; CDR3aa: CASSRRTSRPYNEQFF
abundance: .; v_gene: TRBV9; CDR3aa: CASSVDSTDTQYF
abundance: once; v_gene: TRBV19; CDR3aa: CASSKTGSPHSSTDTQYF
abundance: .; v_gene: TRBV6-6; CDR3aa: CASMERTTDTQYF
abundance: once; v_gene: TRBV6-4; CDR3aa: CASSIAGGVGEQYF
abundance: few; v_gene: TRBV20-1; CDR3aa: CSASDYTEAFF
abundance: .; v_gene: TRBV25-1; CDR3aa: CASSDRNTEAFF
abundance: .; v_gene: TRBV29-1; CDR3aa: CSALFRTGGHGEQFF
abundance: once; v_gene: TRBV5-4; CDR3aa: CASGRDRGTSTDTQYF
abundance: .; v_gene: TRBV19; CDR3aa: CASSIDWTGLAGGPPLGEQFF
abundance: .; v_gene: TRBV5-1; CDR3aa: CASSLVGGSLDIQYF
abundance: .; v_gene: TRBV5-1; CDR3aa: CASSLAGSGGVNEQFF
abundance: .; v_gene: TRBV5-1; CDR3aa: CASSFSGRSSYNEQFF
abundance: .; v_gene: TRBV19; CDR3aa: CASSIRRDHQPQHF
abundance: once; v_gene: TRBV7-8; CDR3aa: CASSQRPGIHNEQFF
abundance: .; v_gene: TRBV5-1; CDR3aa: CASSIGTSGSAYNEQFF
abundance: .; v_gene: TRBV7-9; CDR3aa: CASSPRSNEQFF
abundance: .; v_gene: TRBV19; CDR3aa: CASSHGLAGVDGELFF
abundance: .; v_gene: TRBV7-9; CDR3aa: CASSLAGGAEAFF
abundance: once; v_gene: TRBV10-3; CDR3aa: CASGGGKDQPQHF
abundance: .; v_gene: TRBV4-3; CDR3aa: CASRKQGAGTEAFF
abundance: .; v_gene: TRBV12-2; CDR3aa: CASRPRTGSIEEPYEQYF
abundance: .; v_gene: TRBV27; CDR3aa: CASSSTSTNEQFF
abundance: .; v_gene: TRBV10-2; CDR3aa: CASSESSIYEQFF
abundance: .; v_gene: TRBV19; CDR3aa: CASSIDRQNTEAFF
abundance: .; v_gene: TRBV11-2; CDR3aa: CASSKRHNNEKLFF
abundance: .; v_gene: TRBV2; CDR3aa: CASNLPYEQYF
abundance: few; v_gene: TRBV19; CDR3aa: CASSTKLLGQPQHF
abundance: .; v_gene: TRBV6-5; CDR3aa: CASRRPDSKAFF
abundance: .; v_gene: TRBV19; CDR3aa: CASSMGLAGFYNEQFF
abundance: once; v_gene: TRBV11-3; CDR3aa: CASSLVGSGGYNEQFF
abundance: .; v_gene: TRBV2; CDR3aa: CASSPGQGVTEAFF